This T cell receptor beta chain was recorded in a study of response to subunit inactivated influenza vaccine. Ten or more counts support this clonotype. Trimming stripped 0 bases from V and 2 bases from J, with 7 bases between. The V gene's germline CDR1 is DFQATT and CDR2 SNEGSKA (reference sequence). The CDR3 runs 13 residues. A single record per CDR3 protein comes from TCRdb applying MiXCR to the RT-PCR reads. The repertoire holds roughly 620,000 distinct CDR3 sequences, with approximately 10% as singletons. The data also belong to a second study, concerning T cells expressing NK-cell markers. That investigation notes: 5'RACE template switching with UMIs generated TCR beta cDNA. Obtained from sorted CD3+CD56+NKG2C+, CD3+CD56+NKG2C- and CD3+CD56-NKG2C+ T cells were the TCR beta repertoires. Once again these clonotypes came out on top in the CD3+CD56-NKG2C+ fraction of a few donors. Nothing established the HCMV specificity of expanded NKG2C+ T cell clones.

The sequenced sample was PBMCs from blood, obtained on the day of vaccination. The receptor's source is a man aged 50 to 60 who received an inactivated influenza vaccine. V is TRBV20-1 and J is TRBJ1-2, with D unresolved. For the CDR3, the DNA is TGCAGTGCTAGAGAAAGCCAGAACTATGGCTACACCTTC. Translated, it gives CSARESQNYGYTF.